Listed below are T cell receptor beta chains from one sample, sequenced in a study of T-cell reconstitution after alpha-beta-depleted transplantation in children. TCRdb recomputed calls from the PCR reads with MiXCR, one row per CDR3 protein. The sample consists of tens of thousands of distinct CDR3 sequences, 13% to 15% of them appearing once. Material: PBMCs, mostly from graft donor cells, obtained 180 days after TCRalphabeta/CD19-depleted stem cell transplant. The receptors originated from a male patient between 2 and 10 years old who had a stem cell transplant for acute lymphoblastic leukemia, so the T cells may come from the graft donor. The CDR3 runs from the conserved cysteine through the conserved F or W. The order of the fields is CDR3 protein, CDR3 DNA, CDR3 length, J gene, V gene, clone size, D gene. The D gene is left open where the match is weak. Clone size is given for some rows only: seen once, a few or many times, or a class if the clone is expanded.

CDR3aa: CSVGPLALNEQFF; CDR3nt: TGCAGCGTTGGCCCCCTAGCTCTTAATGAGCAGTTCTTC; len: 13; j_gene: TRBJ2-1; v_gene: TRBV29-1; abundance: NA; d_gene: NA
CDR3aa: CASSIGGVYNEQFF; CDR3nt: TGTGCCAGCAGTATCGGGGGGGTATACAATGAGCAGTTCTTC; len: 14; j_gene: TRBJ2-1; v_gene: TRBV25-1; abundance: few; d_gene: TRBD2
CDR3aa: CASRTGQGGEQYF; CDR3nt: TGCGCCAGCAGAACGGGACAGGGTGGCGAGCAGTACTTC; len: 13; j_gene: TRBJ2-7; v_gene: TRBV5-1; abundance: many; d_gene: TRBD1
CDR3aa: CAISGQRTEPQHF; CDR3nt: TGTGCCATCAGTGGCCAAAGGACTGAGCCCCAGCATTTT; len: 13; j_gene: TRBJ1-5; v_gene: TRBV10-3; abundance: many; d_gene: NA
CDR3aa: CAIRATELTYEQYF; CDR3nt: TGTGCCATCAGGGCGACTGAGCTCACCTACGAGCAGTACTTC; len: 14; j_gene: TRBJ2-7; v_gene: TRBV10-3; abundance: many; d_gene: NA
CDR3aa: CASSLSPYYEQYF; CDR3nt: TGTGCCAGCAGTTTATCCCCTTACTACGAGCAGTACTTC; len: 13; j_gene: TRBJ2-7; v_gene: TRBV27; abundance: few; d_gene: NA
CDR3aa: CASSFRLGAVSYGYTF; CDR3nt: TGTGCCAGCAGTTTCCGCCTGGGGGCAGTTTCCTATGGCTACACCTTC; len: 16; j_gene: TRBJ1-2; v_gene: TRBV27; abundance: many; d_gene: NA
CDR3aa: CAISVSPAGGDIGNTIYF; CDR3nt: TGTGCCATCAGTGTTTCCCCAGCGGGGGGAGATATTGGAAACACCATATATTTT; len: 18; j_gene: TRBJ1-3; v_gene: TRBV10-3; abundance: NA; d_gene: NA
CDR3aa: CASSLSGTGINQPQHF; CDR3nt: TGTGCCAGCAGCTTGTCGGGGACAGGGATCAATCAGCCCCAGCATTTT; len: 16; j_gene: TRBJ1-5; v_gene: TRBV5-6; abundance: few; d_gene: TRBD1
CDR3aa: CAISPVGGRGTGELFF; CDR3nt: TGTGCCATCAGCCCCGTGGGGGGGCGCGGCACCGGGGAGCTGTTTTTT; len: 16; j_gene: TRBJ2-2; v_gene: TRBV5-6; abundance: NA; d_gene: NA
CDR3aa: CASSLVVAGELEQYF; CDR3nt: TGTGCCAGCAGCTTAGTAGTGGCGGGGGAGCTCGAGCAGTACTTC; len: 15; j_gene: TRBJ2-7; v_gene: TRBV7-2; abundance: many; d_gene: TRBD2
CDR3aa: CASRLRGRYQPQHF; CDR3nt: TGTGCCAGCAGGCTCAGGGGGCGTTATCAGCCCCAGCATTTT; len: 14; j_gene: TRBJ1-5; v_gene: TRBV28; abundance: NA; d_gene: TRBD1
CDR3aa: CAWSVSWWNTEAFF; CDR3nt: TGTGCCTGGAGTGTAAGTTGGTGGAACACTGAAGCTTTCTTT; len: 14; j_gene: TRBJ1-1; v_gene: TRBV30; abundance: NA; d_gene: NA
CDR3aa: CSARDSTYGYTF; CDR3nt: TGCAGTGCTAGGGACAGTACGTATGGCTACACCTTC; len: 12; j_gene: TRBJ1-2; v_gene: TRBV20-1; abundance: NA; d_gene: NA
CDR3aa: CASRWGGGILVYNEQFF; CDR3nt: TGTGCCAGTCGTTGGGGGGGAGGGATATTGGTATACAATGAGCAGTTCTTC; len: 17; j_gene: TRBJ2-1; v_gene: TRBV2; abundance: few; d_gene: TRBD2
CDR3aa: CSARLAGVSYEQYF; CDR3nt: TGCAGTGCCCGACTAGCGGGGGTCTCCTACGAGCAGTACTTC; len: 14; j_gene: TRBJ2-7; v_gene: TRBV20-1; abundance: few; d_gene: TRBD2
CDR3aa: CASSLGSYEIYEQYF; CDR3nt: TGTGCCAGCAGCTTAGGATCCTACGAGATCTACGAGCAGTACTTC; len: 15; j_gene: TRBJ2-7; v_gene: TRBV7-6; abundance: few; d_gene: NA
CDR3aa: CASKNGGLFLNYGYTF; CDR3nt: TGCGCCAGCAAGAATGGGGGACTCTTCTTGAACTATGGCTACACCTTC; len: 16; j_gene: TRBJ1-2; v_gene: TRBV5-1; abundance: NA; d_gene: NA
CDR3aa: CASSNPSGRAFLETQYF; CDR3nt: TGTGCCAGCAGCAACCCTAGCGGGAGGGCCTTCTTGGAGACCCAGTACTTC; len: 17; j_gene: TRBJ2-5; v_gene: TRBV5-4; abundance: NA; d_gene: TRBD2
CDR3aa: CASSPRTSGGRDTQYF; CDR3nt: TGTGCCAGCAGCCCAAGGACTAGCGGGGGGAGGGATACGCAGTATTTT; len: 16; j_gene: TRBJ2-3; v_gene: TRBV11-2; abundance: NA; d_gene: TRBD2
CDR3aa: CASSVAYRQDQTF; CDR3nt: TGTGCCAGCAGCGTAGCTTATCGACAGGACCAGACCTTC; len: 13; j_gene: TRBJ1-2; v_gene: TRBV9; abundance: NA; d_gene: NA
CDR3aa: CATMSSQGAFGNTIYF; CDR3nt: TGTGCCACCATGTCCTCACAGGGGGCGTTTGGAAACACCATATATTTT; len: 16; j_gene: TRBJ1-3; v_gene: TRBV25-1; abundance: NA; d_gene: TRBD1
CDR3aa: CSASRDFYNEQFF; CDR3nt: TGCAGTGCTAGTAGGGACTTTTACAATGAGCAGTTCTTC; len: 13; j_gene: TRBJ2-1; v_gene: TRBV20-1; abundance: few; d_gene: NA
CDR3aa: CASSLLDFYEQYF; CDR3nt: TGTGCCAGCAGTTTACTGGATTTCTACGAGCAGTACTTC; len: 13; j_gene: TRBJ2-7; v_gene: TRBV28; abundance: NA; d_gene: NA
CDR3aa: CASNTGLNTEAFF; CDR3nt: TGTGCCAGCAATACGGGGCTCAACACTGAAGCTTTCTTT; len: 13; j_gene: TRBJ1-1; v_gene: TRBV28; abundance: NA; d_gene: NA
CDR3aa: CASSKGGDQPQHF; CDR3nt: TGTGCCAGCAGTAAGGGGGGGGATCAGCCCCAGCATTTT; len: 13; j_gene: TRBJ1-5; v_gene: TRBV6-2/TRBV6-3; abundance: NA; d_gene: NA
CDR3aa: CSAREGRSGNTIYF; CDR3nt: TGCAGTGCTAGGGAGGGACGCTCTGGAAACACCATATATTTT; len: 14; j_gene: TRBJ1-3; v_gene: TRBV20-1; abundance: few; d_gene: NA
CDR3aa: CASNSPPDF; CDR3nt: TGTGCCAGCAACTCACCTCCAGATTTT; len: 9; j_gene: TRBJ2-3; v_gene: TRBV12-3/TRBV12-4; abundance: NA; d_gene: NA
CDR3aa: CASTFLHPNEKLFF; CDR3nt: TGTGCCAGTACTTTCCTCCATCCCAATGAAAAACTGTTTTTT; len: 14; j_gene: TRBJ1-4; v_gene: TRBV19; abundance: few; d_gene: NA
CDR3aa: CASTPSSGRNNEQFF; CDR3nt: TGTGCCAGCACCCCCTCTAGCGGGAGAAACAATGAGCAGTTCTTC; len: 15; j_gene: TRBJ2-1; v_gene: TRBV7-2; abundance: many; d_gene: TRBD2
CDR3aa: CSAREAGTQPQHF; CDR3nt: TGCAGTGCTAGAGAGGCAGGGACTCAGCCCCAGCATTTT; len: 13; j_gene: TRBJ1-5; v_gene: TRBV20-1; abundance: NA; d_gene: NA
CDR3aa: CATSREGGRYEQYF; CDR3nt: TGTGCCACCAGCAGAGAAGGGGGCCGATACGAGCAGTACTTC; len: 14; j_gene: TRBJ2-7; v_gene: TRBV15; abundance: NA; d_gene: TRBD1
CDR3aa: CASSLSRDPGTQYF; CDR3nt: TGTGCCAGCAGCTTATCCCGGGACCCCGGGACCCAGTACTTC; len: 14; j_gene: TRBJ2-5; v_gene: TRBV7-7; abundance: few; d_gene: NA
CDR3aa: CASSVGQGNQPQHF; CDR3nt: TGTGCCAGCAGTGTGGGGCAGGGCAATCAGCCCCAGCATTTT; len: 14; j_gene: TRBJ1-5; v_gene: TRBV12-3/TRBV12-4; abundance: few; d_gene: NA
CDR3aa: CSASGLAGLNTGELFF; CDR3nt: TGCAGTGCTAGTGGGCTAGCGGGGCTCAACACCGGGGAGCTGTTTTTT; len: 16; j_gene: TRBJ2-2; v_gene: TRBV20-1; abundance: NA; d_gene: TRBD2
CDR3aa: CASSSRDYEQYF; CDR3nt: TGTGCCAGCAGCAGCCGGGACTACGAGCAGTACTTC; len: 12; j_gene: TRBJ2-7; v_gene: TRBV7-6; abundance: NA; d_gene: NA
CDR3aa: CAWSVRRAGGIIEFF; CDR3nt: TGTGCCTGGAGTGTACGCAGAGCGGGGGGAATCATTGAGTTCTTC; len: 15; j_gene: TRBJ2-1; v_gene: TRBV30; abundance: NA; d_gene: TRBD2
CDR3aa: CSARDSFQETQYF; CDR3nt: TGCAGTGCTAGGGACAGTTTCCAAGAGACCCAGTACTTC; len: 13; j_gene: TRBJ2-5; v_gene: TRBV20-1; abundance: NA; d_gene: NA
CDR3aa: CASSPPGPVGYTF; CDR3nt: TGTGCCAGCAGCCCCCCAGGACCGGTGGGCTACACCTTC; len: 13; j_gene: TRBJ1-2; v_gene: TRBV12-3/TRBV12-4; abundance: NA; d_gene: NA